This T cell receptor beta chain comes out of a study of blood T cell repertoires in COVID-19. Trimming cost V 4 bases and J 8 bases; bases outside gene matches: 9. This CDR3 has 14 residues. Per germline, CDR1 KGHDR and CDR2 SFDVKD. This clone has a single count. Participants spanned ages about 18 to 95 years and resided in some 22 US areas. Libraries were prepared by immunoSEQ multiplex PCR; TCRdb keeps only in-frame clonotypes and omits some of them. This sample has about 380,000 clones; more than 70% occur once, and the top ten carry about 1.1%. V is TRBV24-1 and J is TRBJ1-2, with TRBD1 matching 7 bases. The sample consisted of PBMCs or T cells enriched from blood (not recorded which). The sequence was obtained from a woman in her late teens or twenties who had recovered from COVID-19. The CDR3 region has the DNA TGTGCCACCAGTGACCCAACCAGACAGGGCGGCTACACCTTC. Protein: CATSDPTRQGGYTF.